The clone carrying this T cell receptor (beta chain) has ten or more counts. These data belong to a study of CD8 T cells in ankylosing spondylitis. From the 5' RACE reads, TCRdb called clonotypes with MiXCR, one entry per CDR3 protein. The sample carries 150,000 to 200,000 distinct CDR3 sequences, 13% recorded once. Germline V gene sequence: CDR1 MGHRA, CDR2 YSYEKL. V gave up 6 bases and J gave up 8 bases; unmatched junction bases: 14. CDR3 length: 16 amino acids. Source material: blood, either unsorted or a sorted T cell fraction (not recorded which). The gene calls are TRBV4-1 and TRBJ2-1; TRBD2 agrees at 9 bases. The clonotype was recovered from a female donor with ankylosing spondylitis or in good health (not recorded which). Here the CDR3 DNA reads TGCGCCAGCAGTCTCTATGGCGGGAGGGCGGGGGATGAGCAGTTCTTC. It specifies CASSLYGGRAGDEQFF.